The next 20 T cell receptor beta chains were all read from a single sample in a study of cytomegalovirus exposure and HLA in healthy donors. The PCR used 60 Vbeta and 13 Jbeta primers. Data came from immunoSEQ multiplex PCR; TCRdb stores just in-frame clones and leaves some out. The repertoire includes some 180,000 clones, more than 65% of them detected once, and about 3% sits in the top ten. The sample comprised PBMCs. These receptors were taken from a man aged 35-49 years in good health and CMV-seropositive.

This clone appeared once. At one end, the junction sequence differs from germline, possibly due to a read error. The rearrangement joins TRBV7-9 to TRBJ2-3; 7 nucleotides agree with TRBD1. Looked up from germline, CDR1 is SEHNR and CDR2 is FQNEAQ (reference sequence). This CDR3 has 16 residues. This CDR3 reads CSSSLTRDSPTDTQYF. DNA for the CDR3: TGTTCCAGCAGCTTAACCCGGGACAGCCCCACAGATACGCAGTATTTT.

This clone showed up just once. This sequence joins TRBV7-2 and TRBJ2-2, with no clear D. This CDR3 comprises 12 residues. Germline V lookup: CDR1 SGHTA, CDR2 FQGNSA. Trimming stripped 4 bases from V and 7 bases from J, with 7 bases between. The DNA for the CDR3 is TGTGCCAGCAGCTCATCAGGCGGGGAGCTGTTTTTT. This codes for CASSSSGGELFF.

This clone came up once. The rearrangement joins TRBV15 to TRBJ2-7; 8 nucleotides match TRBD1. This CDR3 has 17 amino acids. The germline V gene has CDR1 LNHNV and CDR2 YYDKDF (reference sequence). Trimming took 0 bases from V and 6 from J; bases not matched to a gene: 13. The CDR3 is CATSREARQGFFGEQYF. In DNA, the CDR3 is TGTGCCACCAGCAGAGAGGCCCGACAGGGGTTCTTTGGCGAGCAGTACTTC.

The V and J genes are TRBV5-1 and TRBJ1-1, with TRBD1 matching 11 bases. Looked up from germline, CDR1 is SGHRS and CDR2 is YFSETQ. This CDR3 contains 18 residues. With V trimmed by 4 bases and J by 4 bases, 15 bases remained unmatched. CDR3 loop: CASSILGTGGRVGTEAFF. As DNA, the CDR3 is TGCGCCAGCAGCATCCTAGGGACAGGGGGGAGGGTTGGCACTGAAGCTTTCTTT.

This chain joins TRBV6-5 and TRBJ2-7; 9 nucleotides agree with TRBD1. In germline, CDR1 is MNHEY, CDR2 SVGAGI. V trimming: 7 bases; J trimming: 6 bases; junction bases outside the gene matches: 10. There are 14 residues in the CDR3. Here the CDR3 DNA reads TGTGCCAGCAACCTCCGGGACAGGGTAAGCGAGCAGTACTTC. This gives the protein CASNLRDRVSEQYF.

J is TRBJ1-5 and V is TRBV27; TRBD1 is a possible D gene (5 bases). The CDR3 length is 15 residues. CDR1 MNHEY and CDR2 SMNVEV come from the germline V gene (reference sequence). V lost 3 bases, J lost 2 bases, and 11 bases lay in between. The CDR3 is CASSFQGAGNQPQHF. The DNA of the CDR3 is TGTGCCAGCAGTTTCCAAGGGGCGGGCAATCAGCCCCAGCATTTT.

The chain uses TRBV29-1 and TRBJ2-5, with D possibly matching TRBD2 (6 bases). Trimming cost V 6 bases and J 2 bases, with 13 bases left between them. Germline V gene lookup returns CDR1 SQVTM and CDR2 ANQGSEA. The CDR3 totals 13 residues. The CDR3 protein is CSVAPGLQETQYF. CDR3 nucleotides: TGCAGCGTGGCACCGGGACTTCAAGAGACCCAGTACTTC.

This clone turned up a few times. The V and J genes are TRBV11-2 and TRBJ2-1; TRBD2 might be the D (5 bases). CDR3 length equals 14 residues. Germline values: CDR1 SGHAT, CDR2 FQNNGV. V was pared by 0 bases and J by 6 bases, with 9 bases between. The CDR3 sequence is CASSLEGGPNEQFF. The CDR3 nucleotides are TGTGCCAGCAGCTTAGAAGGAGGCCCCAATGAGCAGTTCTTC.

There are a few counts of this clone. The V call is TRBV5-6, the J call TRBJ1-2, with D tentatively TRBD1 (5 bases). Germline V lookup: CDR1 SGHDT, CDR2 YYEEEE. Trimming shortened V by 1 base and J by 3 bases, and 13 bases separated the two germline ends. The CDR3 length is 15 residues. DNA for the CDR3: TGTGCCAGCAGCTTGCAGGGTGGGGGGTACTATGGCTACACCTTC. Protein: CASSLQGGGYYGYTF.

This chain connects TRBV5-1 to TRBJ1-3; D call uncertain. Trimming took off 2 bases at V and 0 bases at J, with 6 bases between the two ends. Germline V CDR1 and CDR2: SGHRS, YFSETQ. This CDR3 is built from 14 residues. The CDR3 sequence is CASSFGDSGNTIYF. CDR3 DNA sequence: TGCGCCAGCAGCTTCGGAGACTCTGGAAACACCATATATTTT.

The chain has TRBV7-9 and TRBJ2-2; tentatively, D is TRBD2 (5 bases). The germline V gene has CDR1 SEHNR and CDR2 FQNEAQ (reference sequence). V was cut by 7 bases and J by 3 bases, with 15 bases left in between. The CDR3 runs 15 residues. In nucleotides, the CDR3 is TGTGCCAGCATCGAGAGAGGGATACACACCGGGGAGCTGTTTTTT. Protein: CASIERGIHTGELFF.

V gene TRBV10-1 combines with J gene TRBJ1-1, with 7 bases fitting TRBD1. CDR1 WNHNN and CDR2 SYGVQD come from the germline V gene (reference sequence). The CDR3 runs 13 residues. V shed 5 bases and J 5 bases; nucleotides not matched to a gene: 5. The CDR3 protein is CASSIDRVTEAFF. The CDR3 nucleotides are TGCGCCAGCAGTATCGACAGGGTAACTGAAGCTTTCTTT.

The chain employs TRBV7-2 and TRBJ2-7; 7 nucleotides match TRBD1. The junction had 12 bases not matched to a gene; V was cut back by 4 bases and J by 6 bases. Germline CDR1 SGHTA, CDR2 FQGNSA. This CDR3 comprises 15 residues. CDR3 sequence reads: CASSYGTVRRSEQYF. As DNA, the CDR3 is TGTGCCAGCAGCTACGGGACAGTAAGGCGGAGCGAGCAGTACTTC.

The genes are TRBV10-2 and TRBJ1-2, with D maybe TRBD1 (5 bases). CDR3 length: 14 residues. Trimming took off 0 bases at V and 8 bases at J, with 13 bases between the two ends. Germline V CDR1 and CDR2: WSHSY, SAAADI. CDR3 amino acids: CASSESGQGKGYTF. The CDR3 DNA follows: TGCGCCAGCAGTGAGTCGGGGCAGGGTAAGGGCTACACCTTC.

This sequence joins TRBV11-2 and TRBJ2-1; 8 nucleotides line up with TRBD2. Looked up from germline, CDR1 is SGHAT and CDR2 is FQNNGV. CDR3 length: 13 amino acids. With 5 bases clipped from V and 9 bases from J, the junction kept 6 bases outside the gene matches. CDR3 in amino acids: CASSLPAGGEQFF. CDR3 nucleotides: TGTGCCAGCAGCCTCCCGGCGGGGGGTGAGCAGTTCTTC.

This chain uses TRBV7-3 with TRBJ2-2; the D gene is possibly TRBD1 (8 bases). The CDR3 length is 17 residues. V shed 6 bases and J shed 5 bases, with 22 bases lying between them. Germline CDR1 is SGHTA and CDR2 is FQGTGA. CDR3 sequence reads: CASSPLRGQGGTGELFF. CDR3 bases: TGTGCCAGCAGTCCCCTTAGAGGACAGGGAGGGACCGGGGAGCTGTTTTTT.

V usage is TRBV5-8 and J usage is TRBJ2-3; 7 bases map to TRBD2. The CDR3 totals 15 residues. V lost 2 bases to trimming and J lost 1 base; unmatched junction nucleotides: 4. CDR1 is SGHTS and CDR2 is YDEGEE in the germline V gene. The CDR3 here is CASSLFSGGTDTQYF. CDR3 sequence (DNA): TGTGCCAGCAGCTTATTCAGCGGGGGCACAGATACGCAGTATTTT.

This sequence joins TRBV30 and TRBJ2-7, with 9 bases that match TRBD2. Germline V lookup: CDR1 GTSNPN, CDR2 SVGIG (reference sequence). The length of the CDR3 is 15 residues. With 4 bases clipped from V and 0 bases from J, the junction kept 7 bases outside the gene matches. The CDR3 coding sequence is TGTGCCTGGATTAGTCGACTAGCGGACTCCTACGAGCAGTACTTC. Translated, it gives CAWISRLADSYEQYF.

This clone has a handful of counts. Other DNA sequences from this sample encode an identical CDR3 as well. This rearrangement joins TRBV6-5 to TRBJ2-5; TRBD2 aligns across 9 bases. J gave up 5 bases and V 0 bases, and 4 bases lay outside the gene matches. Per germline, CDR1 MNHEY and CDR2 SVGAGI. CDR3 size: 15 residues. The CDR3 protein is CASSYSGLAEETQYF. CDR3 in DNA: TGTGCCAGCAGTTACTCGGGACTAGCTGAGGAGACCCAGTACTTC.

Remarks on this clone: Other nucleotide sequences from this sample produce the same CDR3. The gene calls are TRBV27 and TRBJ1-2, with a tentative D call TRBD1 (5 bases). V shed 2 bases and J shed 0 bases, with 10 bases lying between them. The CDR3 sequence is 15 residues long. Germline loops: CDR1 MNHEY, CDR2 SMNVEV (reference sequence). CDR3 coding DNA: TGTGCCAGCAGTTTAGGGGGGGGAGCTAACTATGGCTACACCTTC. It encodes CASSLGGGANYGYTF.